The clone carrying this T cell receptor (beta chain) has a count of ten or more. Its target is unknown. TCRdb recomputed calls from the reads with MiXCR, one row per CDR3 protein. Here the sample spans around 250,000 distinct CDR3 sequences, approximately 15% being singletons. The data stem from a study of T cell repertoires in cytomegalovirus infection. Study information: Indications of both CMV infection and matching HLA type were provided by public TCR beta signatures. Study results and limitations: The response measured ex vivo was dominated by TCR beta clonotypes (HLA-C-restricted and CMV-specific).

The CDR3 covers 15 residues. J was trimmed by 6 bases and V by 0 bases; bases with no gene match: 6. CDR1 is MNHEY, CDR2 SVGAGI, per germline. The specimen was CD8+ T cells from PBMCs. This sequence joins TRBV6-5 and TRBJ1-1; TRBD1 matches 8 bases. This clonotype was sampled from a human donor in good health (CMV status not recorded). Some clones in this sample may be carry-over from other donors' samples. DNA of the CDR3: TGTGCCAGCAGTTACTCAACAGGGGGAAATGCTGAAGCTTTCTTT. Translation: CASSYSTGGNAEAFF.